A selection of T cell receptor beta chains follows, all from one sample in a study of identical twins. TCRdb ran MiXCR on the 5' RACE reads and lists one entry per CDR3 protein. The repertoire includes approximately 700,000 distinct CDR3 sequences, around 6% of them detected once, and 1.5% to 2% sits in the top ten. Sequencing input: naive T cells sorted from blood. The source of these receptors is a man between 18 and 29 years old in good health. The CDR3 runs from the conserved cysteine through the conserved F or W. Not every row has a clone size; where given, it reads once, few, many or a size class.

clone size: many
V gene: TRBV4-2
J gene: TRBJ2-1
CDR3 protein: CASSQESLATIYNEQFF

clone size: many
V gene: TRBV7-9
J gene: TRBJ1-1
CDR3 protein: CASSAGTGDTEAFF

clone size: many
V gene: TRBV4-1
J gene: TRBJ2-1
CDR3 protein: CASSPHSREAAYNEQFF

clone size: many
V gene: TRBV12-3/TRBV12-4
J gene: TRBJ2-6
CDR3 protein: CASTSGTNSPGANVLTF

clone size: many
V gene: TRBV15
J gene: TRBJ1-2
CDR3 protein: CATSRDDLGEF

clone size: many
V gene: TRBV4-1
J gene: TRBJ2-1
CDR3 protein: CASSSGLAEKKFF

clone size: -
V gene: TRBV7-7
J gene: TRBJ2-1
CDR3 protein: CASSLATKDEQFF

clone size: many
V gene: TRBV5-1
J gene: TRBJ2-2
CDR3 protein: CASSIHGTGDTGELFF

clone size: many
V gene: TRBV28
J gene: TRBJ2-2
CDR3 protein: CASGIQGELFF

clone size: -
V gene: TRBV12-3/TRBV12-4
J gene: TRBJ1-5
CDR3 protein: CASSGSTGSNQPQHF

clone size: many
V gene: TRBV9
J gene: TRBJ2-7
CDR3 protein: CASSAKGQPYEQYF